This T cell receptor (beta chain) stems from a study of CD8 T cells in ankylosing spondylitis. Study observations and caveats: Relatively rare in peripheral blood, disease-linked clones were also CD8+. Made up of under 10 highly homologous variants, a TCR beta motif appeared characteristic of ankylosing spondylitis blood. In reactive arthritis synovial fluid and blood, some motif variants had been reported before.

Making the TCR beta libraries involved quantitative 5'-RACE with molecular barcodes. One entry per CDR3 protein results from TCRdb running MiXCR on the 5' RACE reads. There are some 200,000 distinct CDR3 sequences in the sample; 5.5% to 7.5% occur only once, and more than 13% lies in the top ten. This clonotype was observed many times. Its antigen is unidentified. Trimming left V 3 bases short and J 6 bases short, with 17 bases between. The germline V gene has CDR1 SGHDN and CDR2 FVKESK. The CDR3 consists of 15 residues. The genes are TRBV14 and TRBJ1-1, with D maybe TRBD1 (5 bases). Sequenced: blood, either unsorted or a sorted T cell fraction (not recorded which). The clonotype comes from a male donor with ankylosing spondylitis. CDR3 residues: CASSQDPGDGAEAFF. The CDR3 bases are TGTGCCAGCAGCCAGGACCCGGGGGACGGCGCTGAAGCTTTCTTT.